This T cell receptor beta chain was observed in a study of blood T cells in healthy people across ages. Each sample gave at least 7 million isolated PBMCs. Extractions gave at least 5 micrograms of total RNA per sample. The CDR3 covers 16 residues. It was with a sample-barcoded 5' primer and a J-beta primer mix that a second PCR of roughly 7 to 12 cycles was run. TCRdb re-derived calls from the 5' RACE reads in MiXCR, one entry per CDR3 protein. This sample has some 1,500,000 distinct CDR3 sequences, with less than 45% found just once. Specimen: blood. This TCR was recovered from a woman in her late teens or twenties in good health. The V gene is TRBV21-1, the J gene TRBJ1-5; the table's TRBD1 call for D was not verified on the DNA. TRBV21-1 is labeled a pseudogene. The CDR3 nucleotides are TGTGCCAGCAGCAAAGCTCGGGTAAGGGGTCATCAGCCCCAGCATTTT. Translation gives CASSKARVRGHQPQHF.